This T cell receptor beta chain was profiled in a study of blood T cell repertoires in COVID-19. Authors' analysis steps: Reference gene primer amplification yielded estimated nucleated cell counts. Measured with immunoSEQ multiplex PCR; TCRdb has only the in-frame clones, and not every one. That table supplies the V and J calls and clone size; D and trimming were determined from the DNA. Of fewer than 450,000 clones listed, about 90% are singletons. In this sample, this clone turned up once. Trimming at V came to 10 bases and at J to 6 bases, leaving 6 bases not matched to a gene. The CDR3 length is 13 residues. The germline V gene has CDR1 SNHLY and CDR2 FYNNEI.

The sequenced material came from peripheral blood. This receptor was identified in a woman between 18 and 29 years old who had recovered from COVID-19. The chain is built from TRBV2 and TRBJ2-3; 11 bases align to TRBD2. This CDR3 reads CATTSGSPDTQYF. In DNA form, the CDR3 reads TGTGCCACCACTAGCGGGAGTCCCGATACGCAGTATTTT.